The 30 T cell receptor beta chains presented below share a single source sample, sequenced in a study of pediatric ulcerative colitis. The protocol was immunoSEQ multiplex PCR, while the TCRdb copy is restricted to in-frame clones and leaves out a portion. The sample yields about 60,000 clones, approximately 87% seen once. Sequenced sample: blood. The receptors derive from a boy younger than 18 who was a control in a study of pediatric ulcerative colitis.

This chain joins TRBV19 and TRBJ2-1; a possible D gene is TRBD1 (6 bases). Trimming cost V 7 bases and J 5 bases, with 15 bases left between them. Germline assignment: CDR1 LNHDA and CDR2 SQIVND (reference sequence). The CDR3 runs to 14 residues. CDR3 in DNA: TGTGCCAGTAATACAGGCAGGGGAGACAATGAGCAGTTCTTC. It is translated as CASNTGRGDNEQFF.

For the CDR3, the DNA is TGCGCCAGCTCGACAGGACTCCTGTACAATGAGCAGTTCTTC. This gives the protein CASSTGLLYNEQFF. The chain joins TRBV5-1 to TRBJ2-1; D possibly corresponds to TRBD1 (6 bases). Trimming pared 7 bases from V and 4 bases from J, leaving 15 bases between. The CDR3 spans 14 residues. Germline V CDR1 and CDR2: SGHRS, YFSETQ.

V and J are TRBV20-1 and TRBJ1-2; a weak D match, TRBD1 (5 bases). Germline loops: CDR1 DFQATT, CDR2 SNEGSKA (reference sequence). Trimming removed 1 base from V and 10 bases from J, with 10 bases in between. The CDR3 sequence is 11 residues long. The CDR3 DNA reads TGCAGTGCTAGAGGGGACCAAGACTACACCTTC. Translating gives CSARGDQDYTF.

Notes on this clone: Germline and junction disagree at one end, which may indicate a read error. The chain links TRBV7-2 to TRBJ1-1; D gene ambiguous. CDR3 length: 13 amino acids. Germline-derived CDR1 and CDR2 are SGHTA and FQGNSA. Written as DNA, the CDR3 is TGTGCCAGCAGCCCCCGGGTGAAAACTGAAGCTTTCTTT. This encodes CASSPRVKTEAFF.

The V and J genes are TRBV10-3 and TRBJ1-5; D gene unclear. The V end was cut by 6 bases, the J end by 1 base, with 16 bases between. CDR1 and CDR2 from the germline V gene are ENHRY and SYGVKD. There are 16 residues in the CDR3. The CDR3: CAIRQGPSGSNQPQHF. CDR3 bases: TGTGCCATCAGGCAAGGACCCTCCGGGAGCAATCAGCCCCAGCATTTT.

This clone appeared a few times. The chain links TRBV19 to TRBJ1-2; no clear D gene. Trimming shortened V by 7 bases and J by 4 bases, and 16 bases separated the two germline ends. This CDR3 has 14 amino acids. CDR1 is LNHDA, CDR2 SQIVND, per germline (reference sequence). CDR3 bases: TGTGCCAGTACCCCCTCGTCGGGGATCTATGGCTACACCTTC. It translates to CASTPSSGIYGYTF.

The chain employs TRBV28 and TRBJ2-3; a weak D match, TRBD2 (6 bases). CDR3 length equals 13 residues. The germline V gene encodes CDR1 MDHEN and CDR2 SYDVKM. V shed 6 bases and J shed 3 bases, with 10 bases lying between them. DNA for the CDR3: TGTGCCAGCAGCCCCAGCGGGACAGATACGCAGTATTTT. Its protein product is CASSPSGTDTQYF. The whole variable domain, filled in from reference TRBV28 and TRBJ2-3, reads DVKVTQSSRYLVKRTGEKVFLECVQDMDHENMFWYRQDPGLGLRLIYFSYDVKMKEKGDIPEGYSVSREKKERFSLILESASTNQTSMYLCASSPSGTDTQYFGPGTRLTVL.

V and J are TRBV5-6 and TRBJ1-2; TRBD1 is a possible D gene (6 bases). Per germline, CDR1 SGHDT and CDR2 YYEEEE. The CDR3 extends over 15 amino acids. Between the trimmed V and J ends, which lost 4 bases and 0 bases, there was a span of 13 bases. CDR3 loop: CASSPGGPPNYGYTF. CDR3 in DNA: TGTGCCAGCAGCCCCGGGGGGCCTCCTAACTATGGCTACACCTTC.

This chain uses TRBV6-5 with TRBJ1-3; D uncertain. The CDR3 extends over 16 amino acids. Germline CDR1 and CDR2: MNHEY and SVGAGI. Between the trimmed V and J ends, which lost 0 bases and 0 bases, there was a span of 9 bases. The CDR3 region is CASSYSSRDSGNTIYF. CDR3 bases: TGTGCCAGCAGTTACTCTTCCCGGGACTCTGGAAACACCATATATTTT.

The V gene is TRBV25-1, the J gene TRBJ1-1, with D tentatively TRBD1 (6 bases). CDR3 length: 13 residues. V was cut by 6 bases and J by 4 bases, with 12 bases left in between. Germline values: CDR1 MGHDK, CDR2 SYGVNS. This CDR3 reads CASSPVDSTEAFF. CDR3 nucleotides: TGTGCCAGCAGCCCCGTGGACAGCACTGAAGCTTTCTTT.

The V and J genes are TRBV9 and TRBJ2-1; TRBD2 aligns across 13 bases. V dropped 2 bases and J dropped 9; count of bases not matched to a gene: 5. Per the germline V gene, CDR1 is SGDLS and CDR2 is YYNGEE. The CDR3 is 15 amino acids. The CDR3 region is CASSVTSGGASEQFF. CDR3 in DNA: TGTGCCAGCAGCGTTACTAGCGGGGGGGCCAGTGAGCAGTTCTTC.

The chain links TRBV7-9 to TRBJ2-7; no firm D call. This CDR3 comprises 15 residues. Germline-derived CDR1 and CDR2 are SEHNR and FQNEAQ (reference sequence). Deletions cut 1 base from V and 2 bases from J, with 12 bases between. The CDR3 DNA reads TGTGCCAGCAGCTTAGGTAGCAGCTACACCTACGAGCAGTACTTC. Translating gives CASSLGSSYTYEQYF.

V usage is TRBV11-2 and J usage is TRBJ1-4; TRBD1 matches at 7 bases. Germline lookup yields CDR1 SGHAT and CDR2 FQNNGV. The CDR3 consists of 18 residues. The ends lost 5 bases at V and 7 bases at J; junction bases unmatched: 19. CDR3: CASSQETGYILRGEKLFF. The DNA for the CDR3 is TGTGCCAGCAGCCAGGAGACAGGGTATATCCTGAGGGGTGAAAAACTGTTTTTT.

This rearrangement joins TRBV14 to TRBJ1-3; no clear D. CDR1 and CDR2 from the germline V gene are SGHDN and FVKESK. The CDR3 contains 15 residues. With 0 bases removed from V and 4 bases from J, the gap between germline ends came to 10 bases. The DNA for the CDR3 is TGTGCCAGCAGCCAAGAATGGGGTATAGGAAACACCATATATTTT. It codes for CASSQEWGIGNTIYF.

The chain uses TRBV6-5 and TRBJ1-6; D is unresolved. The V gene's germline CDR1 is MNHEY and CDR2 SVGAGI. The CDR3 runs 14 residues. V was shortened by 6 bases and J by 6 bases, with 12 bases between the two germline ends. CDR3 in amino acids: CASRVAGLNSPLHF. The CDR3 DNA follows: TGTGCCAGCAGGGTGGCAGGCCTTAATTCACCCCTCCACTTT.

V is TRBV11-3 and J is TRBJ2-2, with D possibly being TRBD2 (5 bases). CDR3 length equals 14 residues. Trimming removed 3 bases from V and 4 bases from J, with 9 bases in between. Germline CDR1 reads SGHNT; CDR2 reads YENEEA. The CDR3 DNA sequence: TGTGCCAGCAGCTTTATTCGGGGCACCGGGGAGCTGTTTTTT. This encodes CASSFIRGTGELFF.

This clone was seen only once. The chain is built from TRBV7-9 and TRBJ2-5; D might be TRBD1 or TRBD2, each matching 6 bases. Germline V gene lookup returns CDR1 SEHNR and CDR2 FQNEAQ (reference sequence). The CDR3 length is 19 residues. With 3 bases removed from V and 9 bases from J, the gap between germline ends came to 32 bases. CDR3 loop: CASSFSTRRGLIPRVAQYF. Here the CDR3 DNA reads TGTGCCAGCAGCTTTTCGACACGCCGGGGGCTGATACCAAGAGTAGCCCAGTACTTC.

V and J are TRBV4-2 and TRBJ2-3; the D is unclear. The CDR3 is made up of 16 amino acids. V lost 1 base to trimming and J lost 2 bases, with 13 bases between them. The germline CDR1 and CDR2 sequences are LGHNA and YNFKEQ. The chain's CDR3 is CASSQVTNHLTDTQYF. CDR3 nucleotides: TGTGCCAGCAGCCAAGTGACCAACCATCTCACAGATACGCAGTATTTT.

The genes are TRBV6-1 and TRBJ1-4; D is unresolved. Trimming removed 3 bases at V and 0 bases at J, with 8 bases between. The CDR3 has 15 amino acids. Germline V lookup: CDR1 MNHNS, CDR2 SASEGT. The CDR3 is CASSDYGATNEKLFF. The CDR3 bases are TGTGCCAGCAGTGATTATGGCGCAACTAATGAAAAACTGTTTTTT.

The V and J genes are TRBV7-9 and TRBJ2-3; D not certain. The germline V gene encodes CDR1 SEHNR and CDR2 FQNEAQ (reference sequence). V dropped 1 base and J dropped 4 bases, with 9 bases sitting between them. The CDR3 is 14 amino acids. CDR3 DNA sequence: TGTGCCAGCAGCTTAGGTACCGGTTCAGATACGCAGTATTTT. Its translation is CASSLGTGSDTQYF.

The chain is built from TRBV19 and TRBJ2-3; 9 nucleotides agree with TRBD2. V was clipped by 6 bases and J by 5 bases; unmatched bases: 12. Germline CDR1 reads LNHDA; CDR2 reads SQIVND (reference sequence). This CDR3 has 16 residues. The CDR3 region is CASRVSGGRAEDTQYF. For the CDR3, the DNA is TGTGCCAGTAGAGTCAGTGGCGGGAGGGCCGAAGATACGCAGTATTTT.

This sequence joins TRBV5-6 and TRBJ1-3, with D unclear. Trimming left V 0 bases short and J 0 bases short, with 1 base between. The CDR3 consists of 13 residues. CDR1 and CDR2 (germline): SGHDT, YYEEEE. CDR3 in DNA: TGTGCCAGCAGCTTGGGCTCTGGAAACACCATATATTTT. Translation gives CASSLGSGNTIYF.

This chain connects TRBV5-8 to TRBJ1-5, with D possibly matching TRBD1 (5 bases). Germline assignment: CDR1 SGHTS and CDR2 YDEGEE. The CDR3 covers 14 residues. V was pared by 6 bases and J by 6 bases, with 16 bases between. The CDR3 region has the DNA TGTGCCAGCACCGCGGGGGGTATCAGTCAGCCCCAGCATTTT. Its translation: CASTAGGISQPQHF. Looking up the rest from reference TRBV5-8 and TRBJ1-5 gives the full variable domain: EAGVTQSPTHLIKTRGQQATLRCSPISGHTSVYWYQQALGLGLQFLLWYDEGEERNRGNFPPRFSGRQFPNYSSELNVNALELEDSALYLCASTAGGISQPQHFGDGTRLSIL.

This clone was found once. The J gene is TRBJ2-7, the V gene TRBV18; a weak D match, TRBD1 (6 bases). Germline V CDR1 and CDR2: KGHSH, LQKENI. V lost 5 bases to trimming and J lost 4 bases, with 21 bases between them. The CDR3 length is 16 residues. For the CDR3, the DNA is TGTGCCAGCTCAGATCTTCCGGGACAAGTGGAATACGAGCAGTACTTC. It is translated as CASSDLPGQVEYEQYF.

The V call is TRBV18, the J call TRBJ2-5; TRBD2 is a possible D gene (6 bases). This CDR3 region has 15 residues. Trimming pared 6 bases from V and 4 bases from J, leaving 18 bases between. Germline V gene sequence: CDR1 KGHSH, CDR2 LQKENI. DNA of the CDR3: TGTGCCAGCTCTCACCGGACCAGCGGGCGAGAGACCCAGTACTTC. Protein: CASSHRTSGRETQYF.

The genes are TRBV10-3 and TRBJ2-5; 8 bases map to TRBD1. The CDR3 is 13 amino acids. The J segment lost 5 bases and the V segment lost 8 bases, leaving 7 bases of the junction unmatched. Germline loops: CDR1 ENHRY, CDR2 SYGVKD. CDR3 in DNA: TGTGCCATCCAAGGACAGGGCGGCGAGACCCAGTACTTC. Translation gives CAIQGQGGETQYF.

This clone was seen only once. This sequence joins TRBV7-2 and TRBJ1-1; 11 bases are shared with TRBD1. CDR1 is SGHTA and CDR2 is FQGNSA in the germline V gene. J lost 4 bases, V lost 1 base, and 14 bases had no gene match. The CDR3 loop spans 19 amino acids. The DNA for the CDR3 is TGTGCCAGCAGCTTAGGAGGTATTTGGACAGGGGGCTCTAGCACTGAAGCTTTCTTT. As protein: CASSLGGIWTGGSSTEAFF. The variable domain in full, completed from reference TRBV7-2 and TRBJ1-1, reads GAGVSQSPSNKVTEKGKDVELRCDPISGHTALYWYRQSLGQGLEFLIYFQGNSAPDKSGLPSDRFSAERTGGSVSTLTIQRTQQEDSAVYLCASSLGGIWTGGSSTEAFFGQGTRLTVV.

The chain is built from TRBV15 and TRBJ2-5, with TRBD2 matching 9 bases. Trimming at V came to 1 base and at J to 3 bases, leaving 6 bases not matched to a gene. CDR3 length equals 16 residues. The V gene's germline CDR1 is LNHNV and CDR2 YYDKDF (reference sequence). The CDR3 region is CATSRGRGRAEETQYF. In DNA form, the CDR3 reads TGTGCCACCAGCAGAGGCCGCGGGAGGGCCGAAGAGACCCAGTACTTC.

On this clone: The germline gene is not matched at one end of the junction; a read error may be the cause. The CDR3 spells CASSLSSDAGYEQYF. For the CDR3, the DNA is TGTGCTAGCAGCTTAAGTAGTGACGCCGGCTACGAGCAGTACTTC. This chain connects TRBV7-7 to TRBJ2-7; D is unclear. The germline V gene has CDR1 SSHAT and CDR2 FNYEAQ (reference sequence). The CDR3 runs to 15 residues.

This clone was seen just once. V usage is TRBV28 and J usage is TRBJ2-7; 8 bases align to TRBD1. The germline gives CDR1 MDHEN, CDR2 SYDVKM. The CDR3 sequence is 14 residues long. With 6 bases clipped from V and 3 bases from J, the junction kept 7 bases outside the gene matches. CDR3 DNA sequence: TGTGCCAGCAGCCTGACAGGGGAAGGCTACGAGCAGTACTTC. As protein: CASSLTGEGYEQYF.